This T cell receptor (beta chain) was documented in a study of shared clonotypes between healthy human individuals. Some clones are missing from TCRdb's copy, which holds only in-frame ones; the method was immunoSEQ multiplex PCR. Here the sample spans around 2.1 million clones, 90% to 96% being singletons. This clone was picked up a small number of times. Its cognate antigen is unknown. The CDR3 is 16 amino acids. V was clipped by 8 bases and J by 4 bases; unmatched bases: 16. The germline gives CDR1 LNHDA, CDR2 SQIVND (reference sequence). Findings and limits, study-wide: Memory subsets generally showed lower estimated richness than naive subsets. Depth of sequencing was expected to influence donor clonotype sharing.

The sequencing input was naive CD4+ T cells sorted from blood. Subset given: CD45RA+ positively selected. This TCR was recovered from a man between 18 and 29 years old in good health. The rearrangement uses TRBV19 and TRBJ1-2; 7 bases are shared with TRBD1. CDR3 sequence (DNA): TGTGCCAGTCTGCTCCACCGGGACAGACTACCCTATGGCTACACCTTC. Translated: CASLLHRDRLPYGYTF.